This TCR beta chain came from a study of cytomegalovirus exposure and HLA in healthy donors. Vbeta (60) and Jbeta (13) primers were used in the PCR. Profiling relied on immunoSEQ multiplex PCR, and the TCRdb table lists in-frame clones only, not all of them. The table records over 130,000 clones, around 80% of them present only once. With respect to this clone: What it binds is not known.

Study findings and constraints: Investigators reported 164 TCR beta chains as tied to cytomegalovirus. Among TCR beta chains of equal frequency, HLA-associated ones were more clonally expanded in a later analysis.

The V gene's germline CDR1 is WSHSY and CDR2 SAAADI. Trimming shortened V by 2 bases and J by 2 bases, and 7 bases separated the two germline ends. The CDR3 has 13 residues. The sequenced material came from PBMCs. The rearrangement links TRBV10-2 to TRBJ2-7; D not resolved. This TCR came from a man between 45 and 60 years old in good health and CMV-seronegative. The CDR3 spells CASSEGRTYEQYF. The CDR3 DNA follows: TGCGCCAGCAGTGAGGGTAGAACCTACGAGCAGTACTTC.